This T cell receptor beta chain was found in a study of cytomegalovirus exposure and HLA in healthy donors. Both 60 Vbeta primers and 13 Jbeta primers went into the PCR. The data were produced by immunoSEQ multiplex PCR, yet TCRdb's version contains in-frame clones alone and is incomplete. The sample holds 150,000 to 200,000 clones, approximately 84% seen once. Sequenced material: PBMCs. This sequence was found in a woman in her forties or fifties in good health and CMV-seropositive.

The CDR3 loop is CASSLAGDRDGYTF. CDR3 nucleotide sequence: TGCGCCAGCAGCTTGGCCGGGGACAGGGATGGCTACACCTTC. V usage is TRBV5-1 and J usage is TRBJ1-2, with 9 positions matching TRBD1. Germline CDR1 reads SGHRS; CDR2 reads YFSETQ. The trim removed 0 bases at V and 6 bases at J, leaving 3 bases unmatched. The CDR3 is 14 amino acids.